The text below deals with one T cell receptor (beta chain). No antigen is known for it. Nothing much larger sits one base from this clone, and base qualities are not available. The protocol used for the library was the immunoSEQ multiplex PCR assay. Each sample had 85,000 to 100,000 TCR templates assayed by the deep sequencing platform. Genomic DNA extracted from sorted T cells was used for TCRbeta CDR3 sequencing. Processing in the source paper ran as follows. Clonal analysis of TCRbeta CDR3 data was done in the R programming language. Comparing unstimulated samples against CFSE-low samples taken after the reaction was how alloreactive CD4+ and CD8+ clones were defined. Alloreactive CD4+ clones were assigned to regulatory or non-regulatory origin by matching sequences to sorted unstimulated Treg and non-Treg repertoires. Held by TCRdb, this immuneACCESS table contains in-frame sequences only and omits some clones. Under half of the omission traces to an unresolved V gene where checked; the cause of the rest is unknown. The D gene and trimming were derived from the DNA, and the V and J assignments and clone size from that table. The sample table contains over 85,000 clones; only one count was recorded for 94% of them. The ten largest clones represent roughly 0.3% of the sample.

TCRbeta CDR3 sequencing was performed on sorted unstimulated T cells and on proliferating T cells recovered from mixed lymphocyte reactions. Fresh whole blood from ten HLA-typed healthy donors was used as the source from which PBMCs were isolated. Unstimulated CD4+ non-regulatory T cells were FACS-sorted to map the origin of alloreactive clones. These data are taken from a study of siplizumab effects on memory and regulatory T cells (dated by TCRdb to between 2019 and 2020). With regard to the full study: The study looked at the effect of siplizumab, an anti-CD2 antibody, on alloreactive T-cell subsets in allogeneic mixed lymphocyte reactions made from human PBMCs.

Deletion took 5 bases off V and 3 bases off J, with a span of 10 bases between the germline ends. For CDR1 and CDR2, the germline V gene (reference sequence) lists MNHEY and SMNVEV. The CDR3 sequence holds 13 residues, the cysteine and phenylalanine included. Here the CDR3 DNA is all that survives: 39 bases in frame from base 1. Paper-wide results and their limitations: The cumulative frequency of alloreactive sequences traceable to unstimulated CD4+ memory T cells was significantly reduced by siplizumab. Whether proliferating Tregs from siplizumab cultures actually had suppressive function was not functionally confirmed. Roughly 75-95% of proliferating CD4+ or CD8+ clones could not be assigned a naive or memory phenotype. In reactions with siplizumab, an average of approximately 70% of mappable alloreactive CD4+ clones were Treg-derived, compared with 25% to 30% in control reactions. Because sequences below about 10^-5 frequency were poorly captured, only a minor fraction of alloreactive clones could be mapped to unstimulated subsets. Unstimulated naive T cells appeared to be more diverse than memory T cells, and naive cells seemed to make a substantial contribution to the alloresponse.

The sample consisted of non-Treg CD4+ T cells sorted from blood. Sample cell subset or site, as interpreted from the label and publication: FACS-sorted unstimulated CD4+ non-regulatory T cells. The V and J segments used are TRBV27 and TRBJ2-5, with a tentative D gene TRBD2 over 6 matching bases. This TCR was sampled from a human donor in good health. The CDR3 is CASSPWGEETQYF. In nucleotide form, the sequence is TGTGCCAGCAGTCCATGGGGGGAAGAGACCCAGTACTTC.